Following are 15 T cell receptor beta chains from one sample sequenced in a study of graft-versus-host responses after intestinal transplantation. These TCRs' antigens remain unknown. Sequencing used immunoSEQ multiplex PCR; TCRdb keeps in-frame clones, though not all of them. The sample yields 90,000 to 150,000 clones, approximately 95% seen once. Sequences were derived from unstimulated CD8+ T cells sorted from spleen or lymph node cells, sampled before intestinal transplant. The receptors stem from a human donor who received an intestinal transplant.

A note on this clone: A far larger clone is one nucleotide away, so this likely arose from a read error. The identical CDR3 is also encoded by other nucleotide sequences in the sample. The chain couples TRBV7-2 to TRBJ1-1; TRBD1 is a possible D gene (6 bases). This CDR3 is built from 12 residues. CDR1 is SGHTA and CDR2 is FQGNSA in the germline V gene. V dropped 3 bases and J dropped 5 bases, with 7 bases sitting between them. The CDR3: CASSLRGTEAFF. CDR3 sequence (DNA): TGTGCCAGCAGCTTGAGGGGGACTGAAGCTTTCTTT.

The CDR3 protein is CASSLWGGDTTYGYTF. The CDR3, as DNA: TGTGCCAGCAGTTTATGGGGGGGGGACACGACCTATGGCTACACCTTC. The chain uses TRBV28 and TRBJ1-2; TRBD1 might be the D (6 bases). V was pared by 0 bases and J by 4 bases, with 15 bases between. The CDR3 has 16 amino acids. Germline assignment: CDR1 MDHEN and CDR2 SYDVKM.

The chain carries TRBV28 and TRBJ1-3; no clear D. The CDR3 has 14 residues. V dropped 4 bases and J dropped 0 bases, with 7 bases sitting between them. The germline V gene encodes CDR1 MDHEN and CDR2 SYDVKM. In DNA form, the CDR3 reads TGTGCCAGCAGTTATAAGGTCTCTGGAAACACCATATATTTT. Its protein product is CASSYKVSGNTIYF.

The chain carries TRBV9 and TRBJ2-2; no clear D gene. V lost 0 bases and J lost 2, with 8 bases in between. The CDR3 spans 15 residues. CDR1 is SGDLS, CDR2 YYNGEE, per germline. The CDR3 here is CASSVEGLNTGELFF. CDR3 DNA: TGTGCCAGCAGCGTAGAGGGTCTCAACACCGGGGAGCTGTTTTTT.

This sequence joins TRBV7-9 and TRBJ2-5; 11 bases fit TRBD2. The DNA end favors TRBJ2-7, so the J call may be wrong. The germline CDR1 and CDR2 sequences are SEHNR and FQNEAQ (reference sequence). The length of the CDR3 is 18 residues. The CDR3 DNA follows: TGTGCCAGCAGCCCTCTTAGATTGGGACTAGCGGAAACCTACGAGCAGTACTTC. Protein: CASSPLRLGLAETYEQYF.

This rearrangement joins TRBV6-5 to TRBJ1-5; D unresolved. Trimming cost V 2 bases and J 4 bases, with 6 bases left between them. CDR1 is MNHEY and CDR2 is SVGAGI in the germline V gene. This CDR3 is 13 amino acids long. CDR3 region: CASSYDWNQPQHF. The CDR3 DNA sequence: TGTGCCAGCAGTTACGATTGGAATCAGCCCCAGCATTTT.

The chain carries TRBV9 and TRBJ2-5; D is undetermined. CDR3 size: 14 residues. The ends were cut back, 0 bases at V and 4 bases at J, with 10 bases in the middle. Germline V CDR1 and CDR2: SGDLS, YYNGEE. As DNA, the CDR3 is TGTGCCAGCAGCGTAGAGTGGGGTACAGAGACCCAGTACTTC. Translated: CASSVEWGTETQYF.

The rearrangement links TRBV29-1 to TRBJ2-1; 10 positions agree with TRBD2. V lost 4 bases and J lost 6; bases outside the gene matches: 6. The V gene's germline CDR1 is SQVTM and CDR2 ANQGSEA. The length of the CDR3 is 14 residues. The CDR3 coding sequence is TGCAGCGTTGTGAGCGGGAGGGCCCTCAATGAGCAGTTCTTC. The encoded protein is CSVVSGRALNEQFF.

The V and J genes are TRBV10-3 and TRBJ1-1; 10 bases fit TRBD1. J gave up 0 bases and V 3 bases, and 4 bases lay outside the gene matches. Per germline, CDR1 ENHRY and CDR2 SYGVKD. This CDR3 has 16 residues. This CDR3 is CAISEPGTGVNTEAFF. CDR3 nucleotide sequence: TGTGCCATCAGTGAACCCGGGACAGGGGTGAACACTGAAGCTTTCTTT.

In this sample, this clone turned up once. Here the CDR3 reads CASSEDIQGSRENIQYF. The CDR3 nucleotides are TGCGCCAGCAGTGAGGATATACAGGGGAGTAGAGAAAACATTCAGTACTTC. The rearrangement uses TRBV10-1 and TRBJ2-4, with TRBD1 matching over 7 bases. From germline, CDR1 is WNHNN and CDR2 SYGVQD (reference sequence). V gave up 2 bases and J gave up 5 bases; unmatched junction bases: 12. The CDR3 runs to 17 residues.

CDR3 residues: CATSRNTYRDSVAGELFF. The CDR3 DNA is TGTGCCACCAGCAGGAACACCTACCGGGACAGCGTCGCCGGGGAGCTGTTTTTT. The chain is built from TRBV15 and TRBJ2-2, with 7 bases that match TRBD1. V gave up 3 bases and J gave up 6 bases; unmatched junction bases: 16. CDR3 length: 18 residues. Per germline, CDR1 LNHNV and CDR2 YYDKDF (reference sequence). Full variable domain (outside the CDR3, taken from reference TRBV15 and TRBJ2-2): DAMVIQNPRYQVTQFGKPVTLSCSQTLNHNVMYWYQQKSSQAPKLLFHYYDKDFNNEADTPDNFQSRRPNTSFCFLDIRSPGLGDTAMYLCATSRNTYRDSVAGELFFGEGSRLTVL.

The J gene is TRBJ2-2, the V gene TRBV11-3; 13 bases fit TRBD2. The germline gives CDR1 SGHNT, CDR2 YENEEA. V was pared by 7 bases and J by 5 bases, with 1 base of the junction left unmatched. CDR3 length equals 14 residues. This CDR3 is CASKLAGGTGELFF. The DNA for the CDR3 is TGTGCCAGCAAACTAGCGGGAGGGACCGGGGAGCTGTTTTTT. Together with reference TRBV11-3 and TRBJ2-2, the CDR3 gives the full variable domain: EAGVVQSPRYKIIEKKQPVAFWCNPISGHNTLYWYLQNLGQGPELLIRYENEEAVDDSQLPKDRFSAERLKGVDSTLKIQPAELGDSAVYLCASKLAGGTGELFFGEGSRLTVL.

This chain connects TRBV9 to TRBJ2-7, with D perhaps TRBD1 or TRBD2 (6 bases each). Deletions cut 3 bases from V and 6 bases from J, with 13 bases between. The CDR3 is made up of 13 amino acids. Germline V gene lookup returns CDR1 SGDLS and CDR2 YYNGEE. In nucleotides, the CDR3 is TGTGCCAGCAGCGGAGGAGGGGGGACCGAGCAGTACTTC. Its translation: CASSGGGGTEQYF.

The V gene is TRBV30, the J gene TRBJ2-3; D may be TRBD2 (5 bases). V shed 3 bases and J shed 0 bases, with 22 bases lying between them. The CDR3 runs to 18 residues. From germline, CDR1 is GTSNPN and CDR2 SVGIG (reference sequence). CDR3 protein: CAWRREEYRDYSTDTQYF. The CDR3 DNA reads as TGTGCCTGGAGGCGAGAGGAGTATCGAGACTATAGCACAGATACGCAGTATTTT. Full variable domain (remainder filled in from reference TRBV30 and TRBJ2-3): SQTIHQWPATLVQPVGSPLSLECTVEGTSNPNLYWYRQAAGRGLQLLFYSVGIGQISSEVPQNLSASRPQDRQFILSSKKLLLSDSGFYLCAWRREEYRDYSTDTQYFGPGTRLTVL.

V and J are TRBV28 and TRBJ2-1, with TRBD1 identical over 7 bases. The CDR3 sequence is 15 residues long. V was clipped by 8 bases and J by 2 bases; unmatched bases: 9. The germline CDR1 and CDR2 sequences are MDHEN and SYDVKM. The CDR3 protein is CASGDRDSAYNEQFF. CDR3 bases: TGTGCCAGCGGGGACCGGGACAGCGCCTACAATGAGCAGTTCTTC.